These 21 T cell receptor beta chains share one sample of origin, sequenced in a study of blood T cell repertoires in COVID-19. The table came from immunoSEQ multiplex PCR; TCRdb's copy has only in-frame clones and leaves some out. Of roughly 100,000 clones in the sample, about 91% were seen once. Sequences were obtained from peripheral blood. These receptors originate from a man aged 50-60 years with acute or convalescent COVID-19.

This rearrangement joins TRBV5-1 to TRBJ2-1; D possibly corresponds to TRBD1 (6 bases). V lost 0 bases and J lost 1, with 8 bases in between. Germline V lookup: CDR1 SGHRS, CDR2 YFSETQ. CDR3 size: 15 residues. CDR3 sequence: CASSLATGSYNEQFF. DNA of the CDR3: TGCGCCAGCAGCTTGGCCACAGGGTCCTACAATGAGCAGTTCTTC. The variable domain in full, with the rest retrieved from reference TRBV5-1 and TRBJ2-1, is KAGVTQTPRYLIKTRGQQVTLSCSPISGHRSVSWYQQTPGQGLQFLFEYFSETQRNKGNFPGRFSGRQFSNSRSEMNVSTLELGDSALYLCASSLATGSYNEQFFGPGTRLTVL.

The gene calls are TRBV5-5 and TRBJ1-1; D is ambiguous. Trimming removed 0 bases from V and 5 bases from J, with 8 bases in between. Germline V lookup: CDR1 SGHKS, CDR2 YYEKEE (reference sequence). This CDR3 is built from 13 residues. The CDR3 reads CASSLGPGTEAFF. Written as DNA, the CDR3 is TGTGCCAGCAGCTTGGGGCCGGGTACTGAAGCTTTCTTT.

The CDR3 DNA is TGTGCCAGCAGTTTCTCCGGACAGGGTAGTGGAAACACCATATATTTT. This sequence encodes CASSFSGQGSGNTIYF. This chain links TRBV6-5 with TRBJ1-3; 8 bases agree with TRBD1. Germline V gene data show CDR1 as MNHEY and CDR2 as SVGAGI. The CDR3 sequence is 16 residues long. J gave up 3 bases and V 4 bases, and 8 bases lay outside the gene matches.

This clone showed up just a few times. The J gene is TRBJ1-6, the V gene TRBV28; TRBD1 is a possible D gene (6 bases). Per germline, CDR1 MDHEN and CDR2 SYDVKM. Trimming left V 8 bases short and J 7 bases short, with 15 bases between. This CDR3 is 14 amino acids long. The CDR3 bases are TGTGCCAGCTGGGGGGGACAAGAAAATTCACCCCTCCACTTT. Translating it yields CASWGGQENSPLHF.

The V and J genes are TRBV18 and TRBJ2-3; 8 bases line up with TRBD2. The CDR3 contains 14 residues. The germline gives CDR1 KGHSH, CDR2 LQKENI. The V gene end was trimmed by 1 base and the J gene end by 3 bases; junction bases not matched to a gene: 0. CDR3 sequence: CASSPQRGTDTQYF. The CDR3 DNA reads as TGTGCCAGCTCACCACAGCGGGGGACAGATACGCAGTATTTT.

V and J are TRBV6-4 and TRBJ2-1; D perhaps matches TRBD1 (6 bases). V shed 5 bases and J shed 6 bases, with 17 bases lying between them. Germline V gene lookup returns CDR1 MRHNA and CDR2 SNTAGT. The CDR3 covers 15 residues. The DNA for the CDR3 is TGTGCCAGCAGTTCTCAGGGGAGTTCCGTCAATGAGCAGTTCTTC. Its protein product is CASSSQGSSVNEQFF.

The J gene is TRBJ1-1, the V gene TRBV29-1, with D tentatively TRBD1 (6 bases). Germline V lookup: CDR1 SQVTM, CDR2 ANQGSEA. The CDR3 spans 12 residues. The V gene lost 7 bases and the J gene lost 3 bases, with 12 bases spanning the gap. This CDR3 is CSAADSYTEAFF. The CDR3, as DNA: TGCAGCGCTGCGGACAGTTACACTGAAGCTTTCTTT.

The chain joins TRBV5-1 to TRBJ2-7; perhaps TRBD2 as D (5 bases). CDR1 and CDR2 from the germline V gene are SGHRS and YFSETQ. The germline V and J ends were trimmed by 5 bases and 3 bases, with 15 bases remaining between them. CDR3 length: 14 residues. In nucleotides, the CDR3 is TGCGCCAGCAGGCAGCAGGTGGGAGACTACGAGCAGTACTTC. Protein sequence: CASRQQVGDYEQYF.

This chain connects TRBV2 to TRBJ1-2; D remains unclear. V lost 4 bases to trimming and J lost 0 bases, with 12 bases between them. CDR1 and CDR2 (germline): SNHLY, FYNNEI. This CDR3 spans 15 amino acids. CDR3 DNA sequence: TGTGCCAGCAGTGCGCAGCTGGGAGCTAACTATGGCTACACCTTC. Residues: CASSAQLGANYGYTF.

The chain joins TRBV28 to TRBJ2-5; the match to TRBD1 covers 7 bases. V dropped 3 bases and J dropped 3; count of bases not matched to a gene: 1. There are 13 residues in the CDR3. Germline assignment: CDR1 MDHEN and CDR2 SYDVKM. Written as DNA, the CDR3 is TGTGCCAGCAGTTTTGGGACAGAAGAGACCCAGTACTTC. This codes for CASSFGTEETQYF.

J is TRBJ1-1 and V is TRBV30; D is undetermined. The V and J ends lost 0 bases and 3 bases respectively, with 17 bases between them. Germline CDR1 and CDR2: GTSNPN and SVGIG (reference sequence). The CDR3 is made up of 16 amino acids. The CDR3 coding sequence is TGTGCCTGGAGTGTAAGAGGATTTTCAGCGGACACTGAAGCTTTCTTT. Translated: CAWSVRGFSADTEAFF. Using reference TRBV30 and TRBJ1-1 for the parts outside the CDR3, the full variable domain is SQTIHQWPATLVQPVGSPLSLECTVEGTSNPNLYWYRQAAGRGLQLLFYSVGIGQISSEVPQNLSASRPQDRQFILSSKKLLLSDSGFYLCAWSVRGFSADTEAFFGQGTRLTVV.

The rearrangement links TRBV18 to TRBJ1-4, with 8 bases matching TRBD1. Germline CDR1 is KGHSH and CDR2 is LQKENI. The V segment lost 2 bases and the J segment 13 bases; nucleotides outside the gene matches: 12. This CDR3 spans 15 amino acids. DNA of the CDR3: TGTGCCAGCTCACCAATGACAGGGGAAAATGATAGACTGTTTTTT. The encoded protein is CASSPMTGENDRLFF.

CDR3 DNA sequence: TGTGCCAGCCCACCGGGACAGGGGTTGAACACTGAAGCTTTCTTT. This codes for CASPPGQGLNTEAFF. The chain couples TRBV19 to TRBJ1-1; TRBD1 aligns across 10 bases. V lost 9 bases to trimming and J lost 0 bases; unmatched junction nucleotides: 7. This CDR3 region has 15 residues. Germline V CDR1 and CDR2: LNHDA, SQIVND (reference sequence). The full variable domain, in which reference TRBV19 and TRBJ1-1 provide the parts outside the CDR3, is DGGITQSPKYLFRKEGQNVTLSCEQNLNHDAMYWYRQDPGQGLRLIYYSQIVNDFQKGDIAEGYSVSREKKESFPLTVTSAQKNPTAFYLCASPPGQGLNTEAFFGQGTRLTVV.

The CDR3 DNA reads as TGTGCCGCGAGGGATTCTGGAAACACCATATATTTT. It encodes CAARDSGNTIYF. This chain links TRBV6-5 with TRBJ1-3; the D is unclear. Germline V CDR1 and CDR2: MNHEY, SVGAGI. Trimming pared 11 bases from V and 1 base from J, leaving 9 bases between. This CDR3 has 12 amino acids.

The chain combines TRBV28 with TRBJ2-7, with 7 bases identical to TRBD1. Germline CDR1 MDHEN, CDR2 SYDVKM. CDR3 length: 15 amino acids. V dropped 2 bases and J dropped 2; count of bases not matched to a gene: 6. CDR3 nucleotides: TGTGCCAGCAGTTTAGGGTCAGGGGGACCCTACGAGCAGTACTTC. It translates to CASSLGSGGPYEQYF.

This chain uses TRBV2 with TRBJ2-7, with D possibly matching TRBD1 (5 bases). Germline CDR1 reads SNHLY; CDR2 reads FYNNEI. This CDR3 is 13 amino acids long. Trimming took off 6 bases at V and 0 bases at J, with 9 bases between the two ends. The CDR3 loop reads CASRQGYSYEQYF. CDR3 nucleotides: TGTGCCAGCAGGCAGGGATACTCCTACGAGCAGTACTTC.

The chain recombines TRBV19 with TRBJ1-1, with TRBD1 as a possible D gene (5 bases). This CDR3 is built from 14 residues. The V end lost 7 bases, the J end lost 5 bases, and 17 bases lay between the germline ends. The germline V gene has CDR1 LNHDA and CDR2 SQIVND (reference sequence). CDR3 residues: CASTLANGGTEAFF. The CDR3 nucleotides are TGTGCCAGTACCTTAGCGAACGGGGGAACTGAAGCTTTCTTT.

This chain connects TRBV5-6 to TRBJ1-2, with 12 positions matching TRBD1. This CDR3 spans 16 amino acids. Losses at the gene ends were 4 bases for V and 8 bases for J; bases not matched to a gene: 12. The germline gives CDR1 SGHDT, CDR2 YYEEEE. Written as DNA, the CDR3 is TGTGCCAGCAGCCCAATTGGGACAGGGGGCGCGGTAGGCTACACCTTC. Protein product: CASSPIGTGGAVGYTF.

This clone came up a few times. Written as DNA, the CDR3 is TGTGCCAGCAGCCAGGGGCAGCAGCCCCAGCATTTT. This gives the protein CASSQGQQPQHF. V gene TRBV3-1 (or the pseudogene TRBV3-2) combines with J gene TRBJ1-5; weak D call: TRBD1 (5 bases). V was pared by 3 bases and J by 7 bases, with 7 bases between. The CDR3 consists of 12 residues. Germline V CDR1 and CDR2: LGHDT, YNNKEL (reference sequence).

V and J are TRBV5-1 and TRBJ2-7; TRBD2 might be the D (6 bases). V was clipped by 4 bases and J by 2 bases, with 13 bases between them. CDR3 length equals 14 residues. Germline CDR1 reads SGHRS; CDR2 reads YFSETQ. CDR3 nucleotide sequence: TGCGCCAGCAGCCCCGGGACTTACCCCTACGAGCAGTACTTC. Protein: CASSPGTYPYEQYF.

The genes are TRBV5-4 and TRBJ2-7; 11 nucleotides align to TRBD1. The CDR3 consists of 15 residues. After removal of 3 bases from V and 3 bases from J, the junction contained 5 bases not matched to a gene. Per the germline V gene, CDR1 is SGHNT and CDR2 is YYREEE (reference sequence). CDR3 amino acids: CASSSGTGGFYEQYF. The CDR3 DNA reads as TGTGCCAGCAGCTCTGGGACAGGGGGATTCTACGAGCAGTACTTC.